Listed here is a single T cell receptor (beta chain). The sample comes from a study of regulatory T cells in long-lasting Graves disease. The TCR beta library used iRepertoire HTBI primers with Arm-PCR amplification of CDR3. TCRdb passed the multiplex PCR reads through MiXCR, listing each CDR3 protein once. The table has more than 300,000 distinct CDR3 sequences, roughly a sixth seen once; the top ten hold approximately 22%. Time point defined: newly diagnosed GD, antithyroid drugs for less than 3 months. Extracted PBMC RNA gave rise to the TCR library. The CDR3 runs 14 residues. V shed 3 bases and J shed 4 bases, with 9 bases lying between them. Germline CDR1 is LNHDA and CDR2 is SQIVND (reference sequence).

This chain uses TRBV19 with TRBJ2-2, with D unclear. The sequence was collected from a female donor with Graves disease. The material sequenced was peripheral blood mononuclear cells (PBMCs), taken at new diagnosis, from a patient treated with antithyroid drugs. CDR3 in amino acids: CASSIWPTTGELFF. DNA for the CDR3: TGTGCCAGTAGTATTTGGCCGACCACCGGGGAGCTGTTTTTT.